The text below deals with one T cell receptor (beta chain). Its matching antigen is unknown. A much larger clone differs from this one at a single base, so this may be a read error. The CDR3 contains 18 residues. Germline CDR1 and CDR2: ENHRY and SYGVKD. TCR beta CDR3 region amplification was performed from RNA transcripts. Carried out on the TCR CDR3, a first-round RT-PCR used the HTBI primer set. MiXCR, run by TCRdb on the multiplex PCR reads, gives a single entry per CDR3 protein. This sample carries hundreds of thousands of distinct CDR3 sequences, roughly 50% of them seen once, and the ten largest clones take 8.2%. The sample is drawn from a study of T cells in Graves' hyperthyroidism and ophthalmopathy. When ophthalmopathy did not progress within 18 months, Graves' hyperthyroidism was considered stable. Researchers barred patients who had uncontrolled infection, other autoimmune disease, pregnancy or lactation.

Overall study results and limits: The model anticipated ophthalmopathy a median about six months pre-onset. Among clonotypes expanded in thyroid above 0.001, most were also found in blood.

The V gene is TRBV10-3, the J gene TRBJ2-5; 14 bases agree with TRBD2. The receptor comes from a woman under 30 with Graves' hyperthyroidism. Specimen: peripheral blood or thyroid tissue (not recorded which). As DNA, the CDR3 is TGTGCCATCAGTGGGTGGACTAGCGGGAGGACAAGGCAAGAGGCCCAGTACTTC. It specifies CAISGWTSGRTRQEAQYF.